This T cell receptor (beta chain) derives from a study of blood T cell repertoires in COVID-19. Across the whole study: COVID-19 samples from acute and convalescent phases originated in the United States, Italy and Spain. Nucleic acid was either cDNA or gDNA, and it came from T cells, B-cell-depleted T cells, or PBMCs.

Per the original methods: Counts of nucleated cells, estimated from reference gene primer amplification, were obtained. The data were produced by immunoSEQ multiplex PCR, yet TCRdb's version contains in-frame clones alone and is incomplete. V, J and clone size are those of that table, while D and trimming were read from the DNA. The data show around 190,000 clones, around 80% seen once. Germline V gives CDR1 LGHNA, CDR2 YNFKEQ. Trimming shortened V by 1 base and J by 6 bases, and 4 bases separated the two germline ends. The length of the CDR3 is 12 residues. Sequencing was done on a sample of peripheral blood. This TCR was recovered from a human donor in a cohort sampled during active COVID-19. The genes are TRBV4-2 and TRBJ1-5; D gene ambiguous. The DNA of the CDR3 is TGTGCCAGCAGCCAAGCGGGTCAGCCCCAGCATTTT. Protein sequence: CASSQAGQPQHF.